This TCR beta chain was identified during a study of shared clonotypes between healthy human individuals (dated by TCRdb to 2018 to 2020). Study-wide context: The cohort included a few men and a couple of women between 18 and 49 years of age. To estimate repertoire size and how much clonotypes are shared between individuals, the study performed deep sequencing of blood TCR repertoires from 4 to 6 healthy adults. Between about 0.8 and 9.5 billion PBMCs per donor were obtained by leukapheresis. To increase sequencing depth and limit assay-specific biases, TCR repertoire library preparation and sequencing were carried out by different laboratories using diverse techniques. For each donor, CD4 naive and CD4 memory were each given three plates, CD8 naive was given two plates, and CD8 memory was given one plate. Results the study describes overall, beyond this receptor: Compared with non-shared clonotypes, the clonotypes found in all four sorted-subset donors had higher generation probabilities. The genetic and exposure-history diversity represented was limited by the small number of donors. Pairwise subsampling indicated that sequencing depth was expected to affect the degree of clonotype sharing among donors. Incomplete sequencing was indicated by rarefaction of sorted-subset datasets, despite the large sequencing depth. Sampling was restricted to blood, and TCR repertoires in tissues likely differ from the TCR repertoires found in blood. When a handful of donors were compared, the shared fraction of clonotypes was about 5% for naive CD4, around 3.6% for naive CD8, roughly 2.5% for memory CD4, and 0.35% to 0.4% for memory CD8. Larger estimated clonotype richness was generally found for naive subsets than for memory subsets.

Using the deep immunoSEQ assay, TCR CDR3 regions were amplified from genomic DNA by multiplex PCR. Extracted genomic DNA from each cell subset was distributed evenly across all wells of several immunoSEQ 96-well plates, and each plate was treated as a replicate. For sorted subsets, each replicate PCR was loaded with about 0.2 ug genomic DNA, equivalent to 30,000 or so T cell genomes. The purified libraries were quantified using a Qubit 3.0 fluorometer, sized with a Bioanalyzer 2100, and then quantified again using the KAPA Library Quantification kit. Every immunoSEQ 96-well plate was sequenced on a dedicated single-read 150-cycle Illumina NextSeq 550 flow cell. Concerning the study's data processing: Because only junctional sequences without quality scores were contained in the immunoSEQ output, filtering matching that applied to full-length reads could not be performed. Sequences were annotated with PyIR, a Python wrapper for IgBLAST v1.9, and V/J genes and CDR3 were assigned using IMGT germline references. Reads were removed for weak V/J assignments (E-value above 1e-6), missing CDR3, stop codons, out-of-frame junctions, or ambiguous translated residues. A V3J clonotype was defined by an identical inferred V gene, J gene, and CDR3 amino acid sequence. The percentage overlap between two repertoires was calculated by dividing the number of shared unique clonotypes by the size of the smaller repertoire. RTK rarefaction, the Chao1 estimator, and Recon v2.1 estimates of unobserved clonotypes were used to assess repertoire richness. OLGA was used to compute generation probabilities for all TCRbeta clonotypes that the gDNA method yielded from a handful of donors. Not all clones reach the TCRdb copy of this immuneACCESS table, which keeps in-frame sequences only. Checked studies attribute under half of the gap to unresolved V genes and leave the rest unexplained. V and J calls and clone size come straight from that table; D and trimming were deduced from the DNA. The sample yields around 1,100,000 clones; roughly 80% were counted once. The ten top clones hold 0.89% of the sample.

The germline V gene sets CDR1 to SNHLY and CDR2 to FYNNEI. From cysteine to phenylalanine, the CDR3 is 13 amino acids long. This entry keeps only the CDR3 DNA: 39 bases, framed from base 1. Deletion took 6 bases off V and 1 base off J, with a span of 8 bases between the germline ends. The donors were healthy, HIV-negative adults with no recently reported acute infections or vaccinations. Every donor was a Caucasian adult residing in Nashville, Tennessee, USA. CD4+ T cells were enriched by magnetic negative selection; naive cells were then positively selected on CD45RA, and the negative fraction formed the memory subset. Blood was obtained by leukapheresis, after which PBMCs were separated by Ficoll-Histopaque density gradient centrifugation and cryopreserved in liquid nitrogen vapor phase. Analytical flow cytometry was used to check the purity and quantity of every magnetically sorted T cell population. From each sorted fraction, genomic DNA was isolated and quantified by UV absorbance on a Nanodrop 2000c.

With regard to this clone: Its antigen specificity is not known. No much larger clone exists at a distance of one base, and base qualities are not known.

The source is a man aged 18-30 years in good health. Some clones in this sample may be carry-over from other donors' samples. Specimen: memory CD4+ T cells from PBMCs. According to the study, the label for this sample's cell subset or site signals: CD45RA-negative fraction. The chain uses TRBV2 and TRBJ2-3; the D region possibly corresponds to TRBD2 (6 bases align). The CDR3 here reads CASRASGTDTQYF. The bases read TGTGCCAGCAGAGCTAGCGGCACAGATACGCAGTATTTT.